The present T cell receptor beta chain was sequenced within a study of CD8 T cells in ankylosing spondylitis. Study conclusions and caveats: Prior literature has documented some motif variants in synovial fluid and blood from reactive arthritis. Several highly homologous variants made up a TCR beta motif that seemed to typify ankylosing spondylitis blood. Disease-associated clones were CD8+ and fairly uncommon in peripheral blood.

Quantitative 5'-RACE with molecular barcodes produced the TCR beta libraries. TCRdb reprocessed the 5' RACE reads with MiXCR, giving one entry per CDR3 protein. This sample yields a few hundred thousand distinct CDR3 sequences, of which 6.5% to 10% are seen a single time; roughly 15% belongs to the top ten. V gave up 2 bases and J gave up 4 bases; unmatched junction bases: 3. This CDR3 has 16 residues. The germline CDR1 and CDR2 sequences are SGHTA and FQGTGA. Notes on this clonotype: Its antigen is as yet unknown.

The origin of this receptor is a male donor with ankylosing spondylitis. The material sequenced was blood, either unsorted or a sorted T cell fraction (not recorded which). This sequence joins TRBV7-3 and TRBJ2-7; 15 bases are shared with TRBD2. CDR3 protein: CASSLAGTSGRYEQYF. In DNA form, the CDR3 reads TGTGCCAGCAGCTTAGCCGGGACTAGCGGGAGGTACGAGCAGTACTTC. Variable domain in full (rest from reference TRBV7-3 and TRBJ2-7): GAGVSQTPSNKVTEKGKYVELRCDPISGHTALYWYRQSLGQGPEFLIYFQGTGAADDSGLPNDRFFAVRPEGSVSTLKIQRTERGDSAVYLCASSLAGTSGRYEQYFGPGTRLTVT.